This T cell receptor (beta chain) derives from a study of vaccination effects on CD4 cells after COVID-19. Study-wide results and limits: Late in the post-vaccination period, infection-induced and vaccine-induced clones underwent marked clonal contraction.

The method was immunoSEQ multiplex PCR; TCRdb's version includes in-frame clones alone and lacks a portion of them. Seen here are tens of thousands of clones, 81% observed once, and the top ten hold about 2.5%. Viral peptide pool expansion of antigen-specific CD4+ T cells preceded sequencing in the ViraFEST assay. When less than 12 days of culture had elapsed, CD4+ T cells were isolated. Previously uninfected by SARS-CoV-2, the vaccine recipients also showed negative nucleocapsid antibodies. Both day 3 and day 7 saw half the medium replaced with IL-2 medium. The CDR3 is 15 residues long. Per the germline V gene, CDR1 is MNHEY and CDR2 is SMNVEV (reference sequence). V lost 2 bases to trimming and J lost 0 bases, with 7 bases between them. About this clone: What it binds is not known.

The sequencing here drew on CD4+ T cells from PBMCs cultured with HCoV-229E spike peptides, taken before COVID-19 vaccination. This clonotype originated in a human donor who received a COVID-19 vaccine. The chain uses TRBV27 and TRBJ1-4, with D possibly TRBD1 on 6 matching bases. The CDR3 DNA reads TGTGCCAGCAGTTTAGGACAGACAACTAATGAAAAACTGTTTTTT. The encoded protein is CASSLGQTTNEKLFF.